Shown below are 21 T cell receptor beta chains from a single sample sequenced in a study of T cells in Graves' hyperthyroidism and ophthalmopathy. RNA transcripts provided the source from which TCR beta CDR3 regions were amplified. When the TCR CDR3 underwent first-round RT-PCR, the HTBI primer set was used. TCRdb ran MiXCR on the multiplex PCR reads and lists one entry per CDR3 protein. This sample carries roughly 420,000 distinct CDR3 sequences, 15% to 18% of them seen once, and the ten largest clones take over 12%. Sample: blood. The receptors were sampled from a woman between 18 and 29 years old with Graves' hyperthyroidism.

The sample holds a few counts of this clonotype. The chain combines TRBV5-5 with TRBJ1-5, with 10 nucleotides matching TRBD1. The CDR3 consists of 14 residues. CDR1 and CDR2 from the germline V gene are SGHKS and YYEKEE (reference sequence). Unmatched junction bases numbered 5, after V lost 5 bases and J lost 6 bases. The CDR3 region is CASRPGQGFQPQHF. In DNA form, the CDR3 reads TGTGCCAGCAGGCCGGGACAGGGGTTTCAGCCCCAGCATTTT.

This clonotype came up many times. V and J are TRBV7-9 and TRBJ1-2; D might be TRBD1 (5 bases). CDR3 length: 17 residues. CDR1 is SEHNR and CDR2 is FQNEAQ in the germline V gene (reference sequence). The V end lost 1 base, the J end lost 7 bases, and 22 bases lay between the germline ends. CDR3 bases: TGTGCCAGCAGCTTAGGGCCTCTTCGTGGGGCATCGACTGGCTACACCTTC. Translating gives CASSLGPLRGASTGYTF. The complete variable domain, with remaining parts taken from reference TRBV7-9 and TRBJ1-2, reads DTGVSQNPRHKITKRGQNVTFRCDPISEHNRLYWYRQTLGQGPEFLTYFQNEAQLEKSRLLSDRFSAERPKGSFSTLEIQRTEQGDSAMYLCASSLGPLRGASTGYTFGSGTRLTVV.

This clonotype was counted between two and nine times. CDR3 region: CASTDRGSRYEQYF. The CDR3 coding sequence is TGTGCCAGCACCGACAGGGGGTCGCGTTACGAGCAGTACTTC. The V and J genes are TRBV6-2 or TRBV6-3 and TRBJ2-7; 9 bases match TRBD1. The J segment lost 4 bases and the V segment lost 7 bases, leaving 8 bases of the junction unmatched. Germline V lookup: CDR1 MNHEY, CDR2 SVGEGT. This CDR3 contains 14 residues.

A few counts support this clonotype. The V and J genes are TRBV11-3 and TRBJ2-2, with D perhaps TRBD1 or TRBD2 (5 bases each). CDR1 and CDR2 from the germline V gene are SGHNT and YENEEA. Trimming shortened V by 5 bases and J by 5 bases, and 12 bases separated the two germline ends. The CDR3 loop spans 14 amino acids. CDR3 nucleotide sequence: TGTGCCAGCAGCCCTGGGACCTATACCGGGGAGCTGTTTTTT. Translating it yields CASSPGTYTGELFF.

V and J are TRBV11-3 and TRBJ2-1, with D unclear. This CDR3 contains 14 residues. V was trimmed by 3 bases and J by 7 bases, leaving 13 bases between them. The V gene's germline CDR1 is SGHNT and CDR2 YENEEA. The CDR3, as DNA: TGTGCCAGCAGCTTTCCCGGATTTGGGAATGAGCAGTTCTTC. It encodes CASSFPGFGNEQFF.

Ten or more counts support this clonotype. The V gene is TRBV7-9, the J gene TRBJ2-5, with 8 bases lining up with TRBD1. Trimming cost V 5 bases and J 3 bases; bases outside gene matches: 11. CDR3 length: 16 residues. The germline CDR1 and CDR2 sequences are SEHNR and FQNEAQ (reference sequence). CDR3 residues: CASSPTPGQGEETQYF. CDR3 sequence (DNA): TGTGCCAGCAGCCCCACTCCAGGACAGGGTGAAGAGACCCAGTACTTC.

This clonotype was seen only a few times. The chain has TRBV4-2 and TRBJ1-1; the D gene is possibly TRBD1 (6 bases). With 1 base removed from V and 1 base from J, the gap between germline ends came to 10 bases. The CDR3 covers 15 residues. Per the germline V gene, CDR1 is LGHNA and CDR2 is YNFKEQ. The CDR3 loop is CASSQGDISNTEAFF. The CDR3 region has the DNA TGTGCCAGCAGCCAAGGGGACATCTCGAACACTGAAGCTTTCTTT.

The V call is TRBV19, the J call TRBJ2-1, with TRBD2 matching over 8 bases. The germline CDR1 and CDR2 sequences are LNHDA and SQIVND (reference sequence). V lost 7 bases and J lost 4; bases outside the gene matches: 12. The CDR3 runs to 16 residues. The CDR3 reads CASTPGRDLSYNEQFF. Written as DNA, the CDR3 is TGTGCCAGTACCCCCGGGAGGGACCTCTCTTACAATGAGCAGTTCTTC.

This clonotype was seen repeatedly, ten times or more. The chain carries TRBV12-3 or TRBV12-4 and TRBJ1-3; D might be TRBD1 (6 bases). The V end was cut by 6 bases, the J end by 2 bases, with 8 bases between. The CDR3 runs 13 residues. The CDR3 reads CASRQGAGNTIYF. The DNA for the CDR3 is TGTGCCAGCAGACAGGGTGCTGGAAACACCATATATTTT.

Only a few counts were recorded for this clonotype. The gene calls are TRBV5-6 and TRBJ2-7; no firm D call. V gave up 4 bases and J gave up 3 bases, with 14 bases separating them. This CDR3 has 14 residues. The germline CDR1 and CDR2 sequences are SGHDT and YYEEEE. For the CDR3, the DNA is TGTGCCAGCAGCCACGACCCTCTCGGCTACGAGCAGTACTTC. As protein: CASSHDPLGYEQYF.

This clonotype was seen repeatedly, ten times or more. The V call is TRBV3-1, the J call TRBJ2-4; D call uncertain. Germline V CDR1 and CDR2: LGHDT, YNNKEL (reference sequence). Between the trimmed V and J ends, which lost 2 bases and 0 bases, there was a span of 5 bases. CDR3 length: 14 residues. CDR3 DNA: TGTGCCAGCAGCCAATCGGTAGCCAAAAACATTCAGTACTTC. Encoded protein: CASSQSVAKNIQYF.

CDR3 in amino acids: CASSPGGGASGNTIYF. The CDR3 nucleotides are TGTGCCAGCAGCCCGGGTGGAGGCGCATCTGGAAACACCATATATTTT. V is TRBV7-3 and J is TRBJ1-3, with D hard to call. V lost 5 bases, J lost 1 base, and 15 bases lay in between. The CDR3 consists of 16 residues. Germline V gene data show CDR1 as SGHTA and CDR2 as FQGTGA. Variable domain in full (rest from reference TRBV7-3 and TRBJ1-3): GAGVSQTPSNKVTEKGKYVELRCDPISGHTALYWYRQSLGQGPEFLIYFQGTGAADDSGLPNDRFFAVRPEGSVSTLKIQRTERGDSAVYLCASSPGGGASGNTIYFGEGSWLTVV.

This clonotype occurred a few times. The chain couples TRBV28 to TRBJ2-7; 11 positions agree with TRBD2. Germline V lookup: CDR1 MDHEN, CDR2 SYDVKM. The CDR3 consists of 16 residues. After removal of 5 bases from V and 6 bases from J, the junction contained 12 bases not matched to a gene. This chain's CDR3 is CASSRNRLAGRGEQYF. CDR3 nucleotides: TGTGCCAGCAGTCGAAATAGACTAGCGGGAAGGGGCGAGCAGTACTTC.

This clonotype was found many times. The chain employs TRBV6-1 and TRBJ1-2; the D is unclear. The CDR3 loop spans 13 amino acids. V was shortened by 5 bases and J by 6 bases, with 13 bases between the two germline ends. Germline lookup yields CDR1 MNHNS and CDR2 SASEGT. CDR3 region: CASSRGTENGYTF. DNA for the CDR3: TGTGCCAGCAGTCGTGGCACCGAAAATGGCTACACCTTC.

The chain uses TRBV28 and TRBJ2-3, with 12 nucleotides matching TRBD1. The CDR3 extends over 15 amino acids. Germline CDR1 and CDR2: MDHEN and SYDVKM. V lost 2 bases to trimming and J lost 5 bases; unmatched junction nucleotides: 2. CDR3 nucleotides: TGTGCCAGCAGTTTAGGGGACAGGGGGCGAGATACGCAGTATTTT. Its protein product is CASSLGDRGRDTQYF.

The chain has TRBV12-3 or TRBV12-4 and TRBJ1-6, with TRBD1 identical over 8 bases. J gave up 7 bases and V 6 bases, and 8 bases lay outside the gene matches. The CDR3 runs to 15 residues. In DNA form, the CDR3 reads TGTGCCAGCAGGGACAGGGCCAGTTCAAATTCACCCCTCCACTTT. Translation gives CASRDRASSNSPLHF.

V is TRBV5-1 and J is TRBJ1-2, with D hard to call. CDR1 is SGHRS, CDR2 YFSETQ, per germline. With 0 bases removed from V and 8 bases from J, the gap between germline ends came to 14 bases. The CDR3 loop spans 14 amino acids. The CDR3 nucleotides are TGCGCCAGCAGCTTGGTTCCGGGCTCAGGCGGCTACACCTTC. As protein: CASSLVPGSGGYTF.

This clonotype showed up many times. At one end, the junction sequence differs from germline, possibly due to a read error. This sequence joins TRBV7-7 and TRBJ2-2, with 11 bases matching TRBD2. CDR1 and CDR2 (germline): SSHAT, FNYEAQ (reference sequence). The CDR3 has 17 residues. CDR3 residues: CASSLLAGASNTGELFF. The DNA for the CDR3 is TGTGCTAGCAGCCTACTAGCGGGGGCCTCGAACACCGGGGAGCTGTTTTTT.

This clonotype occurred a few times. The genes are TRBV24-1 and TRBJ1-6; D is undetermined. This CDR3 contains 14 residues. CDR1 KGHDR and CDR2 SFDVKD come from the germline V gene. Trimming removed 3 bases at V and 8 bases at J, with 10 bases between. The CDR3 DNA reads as TGTGCCACCAGTGATCCCCGTCCTGATTCACCCCTCCACTTT. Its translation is CATSDPRPDSPLHF.

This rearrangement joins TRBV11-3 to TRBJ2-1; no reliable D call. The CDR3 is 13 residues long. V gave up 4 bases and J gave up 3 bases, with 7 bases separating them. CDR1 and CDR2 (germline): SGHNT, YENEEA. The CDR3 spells CASSYRRYNEQFF. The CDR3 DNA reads TGTGCCAGCAGCTACCGGCGCTACAATGAGCAGTTCTTC. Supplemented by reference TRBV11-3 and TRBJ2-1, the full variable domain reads EAGVVQSPRYKIIEKKQPVAFWCNPISGHNTLYWYLQNLGQGPELLIRYENEEAVDDSQLPKDRFSAERLKGVDSTLKIQPAELGDSAVYLCASSYRRYNEQFFGPGTRLTVL.

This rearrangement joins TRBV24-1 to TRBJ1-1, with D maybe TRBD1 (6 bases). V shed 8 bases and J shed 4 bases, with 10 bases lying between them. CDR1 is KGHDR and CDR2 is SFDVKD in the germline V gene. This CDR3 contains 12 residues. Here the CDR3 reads CATKGVGTEAFF. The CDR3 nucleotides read TGTGCCACCAAGGGGGTGGGCACTGAAGCTTTCTTT.